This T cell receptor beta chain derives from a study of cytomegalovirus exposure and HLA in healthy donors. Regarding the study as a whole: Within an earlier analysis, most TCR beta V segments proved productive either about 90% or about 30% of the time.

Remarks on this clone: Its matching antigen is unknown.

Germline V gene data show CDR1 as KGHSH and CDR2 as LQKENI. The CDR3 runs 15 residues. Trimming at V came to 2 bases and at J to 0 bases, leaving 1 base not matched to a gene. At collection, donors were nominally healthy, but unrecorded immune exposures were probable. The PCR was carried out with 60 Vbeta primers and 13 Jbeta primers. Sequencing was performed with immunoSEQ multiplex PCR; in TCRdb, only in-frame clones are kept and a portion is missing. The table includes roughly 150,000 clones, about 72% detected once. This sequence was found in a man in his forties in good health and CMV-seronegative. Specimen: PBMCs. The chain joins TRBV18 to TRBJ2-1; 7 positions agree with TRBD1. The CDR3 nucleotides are TGTGCCAGCTCACCATGGGACAGCTCCTACAATGAGCAGTTCTTC. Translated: CASSPWDSSYNEQFF.